The 23 T cell receptor beta chains below come from one sample, sequenced in a study of cytomegalovirus exposure and HLA in healthy donors. Sequencing was performed with immunoSEQ multiplex PCR; in TCRdb, only in-frame clones are kept and a portion is missing. The top ten hold roughly 2% of the sample, which has 200,000 or so clones, roughly 84% seen once. Sequenced sample: PBMCs. The source of these receptors is a woman aged 18-29 years in good health and CMV-seropositive.

The chain carries TRBV30 and TRBJ2-1, with 12 bases lining up with TRBD2. This CDR3 is built from 14 residues. Germline values: CDR1 GTSNPN, CDR2 SVGIG (reference sequence). Trimming at V came to 4 bases and at J to 9 bases, leaving 7 bases not matched to a gene. The CDR3 nucleotides read TGTGCCTGGAAACGGCTAGCGGGAGGGGGTGAGCAGTTCTTC. Its protein product is CAWKRLAGGGEQFF. Together with reference TRBV30 and TRBJ2-1, the CDR3 gives the full variable domain: SQTIHQWPATLVQPVGSPLSLECTVEGTSNPNLYWYRQAAGRGLQLLFYSVGIGQISSEVPQNLSASRPQDRQFILSSKKLLLSDSGFYLCAWKRLAGGGEQFFGPGTRLTVL.

This sequence joins TRBV7-8 and TRBJ2-1; TRBD2 matches 7 bases. J gave up 7 bases and V 0 bases, and 6 bases lay outside the gene matches. This CDR3 is 15 amino acids long. Germline-derived CDR1 and CDR2 are SGHVS and FQNEAQ. Here the CDR3 reads CASSLAGGPSNEQFF. The CDR3 nucleotides read TGTGCCAGCAGCTTAGCGGGAGGGCCGTCAAATGAGCAGTTCTTC.

This clone has just one count. The V call is TRBV7-6, the J call TRBJ2-1, with 12 bases aligning to TRBD2. Per the germline V gene, CDR1 is SGHVS and CDR2 is FNYEAQ. CDR3 length equals 15 residues. V lost 5 bases to trimming and J lost 9 bases; unmatched junction nucleotides: 8. The CDR3 loop reads CASSLLAGGPSEQFF. The DNA for the CDR3 is TGTGCCAGCAGCCTCCTAGCGGGAGGGCCTAGTGAGCAGTTCTTC. Based on the CDR3 plus reference TRBV7-6 and TRBJ2-1, the full variable domain is GAGVSQSPRYKVTKRGQDVALRCDPISGHVSLYWYRQALGQGPEFLTYFNYEAQQDKSGLPNDRFSAERPEGSISTLTIQRTEQRDSAMYRCASSLLAGGPSEQFFGPGTRLTVL.

V gene TRBV4-1 combines with J gene TRBJ2-5; D gene unclear. The V gene's germline CDR1 is MGHRA and CDR2 YSYEKL. V lost 5 bases, J lost 3 bases, and 10 bases lay in between. The CDR3 has 13 amino acids. The CDR3 sequence is CASSSQLKETQYF. For the CDR3, the DNA is TGCGCCAGCAGCTCACAATTGAAAGAGACCCAGTACTTC.

Worth noting for this clone: The sample has other DNA sequences that encode this CDR3 too. The CDR3 sequence: CASSVVGGSYNEQFF. CDR3 nucleotides: TGTGCCAGCAGCGTAGTCGGAGGCTCCTACAATGAGCAGTTCTTC. The chain recombines TRBV9 with TRBJ2-1, with a tentative D call TRBD2 (5 bases). The germline V and J ends were trimmed by 0 bases and 0 bases, with 7 bases remaining between them. CDR1 is SGDLS and CDR2 is YYNGEE in the germline V gene. This CDR3 comprises 15 residues. Looking up the rest from reference TRBV9 and TRBJ2-1 gives the full variable domain: DSGVTQTPKHLITATGQRVTLRCSPRSGDLSVYWYQQSLDQGLQFLIQYYNGEERAKGNILERFSAQQFPDLHSELNLSSLELGDSALYFCASSVVGGSYNEQFFGPGTRLTVL.

The V and J genes are TRBV6-5 and TRBJ2-3; D perhaps matches TRBD1 (6 bases). The CDR3 has 14 residues. Deletions cut 2 bases from V and 3 bases from J, with 9 bases between. CDR1 is MNHEY and CDR2 is SVGAGI in the germline V gene. The CDR3 bases are TGTGCCAGCAGTTACCGAGGGGGTACAGATACGCAGTATTTT. Encoded protein: CASSYRGGTDTQYF.

The V and J genes are TRBV29-1 and TRBJ1-3; maybe TRBD1 (6 bases). In germline, CDR1 is SQVTM, CDR2 ANQGSEA. V was clipped by 2 bases and J by 3 bases, with 8 bases between them. The CDR3 is 13 amino acids. CDR3 nucleotides: TGCAGCGTTGAAACAGGGAATGGAAACACCATATATTTT. Translating it yields CSVETGNGNTIYF.

This rearrangement joins TRBV9 to TRBJ1-5; 9 bases agree with TRBD1. From germline, CDR1 is SGDLS and CDR2 YYNGEE. After removal of 3 bases from V and 4 bases from J, the junction contained 5 bases not matched to a gene. The CDR3 has 15 residues. The CDR3 region has the DNA TGTGCCAGCAGCGCAGGACAGGGGATAAATCAGCCCCAGCATTTT. Translating it yields CASSAGQGINQPQHF.

V is TRBV6-5 and J is TRBJ2-2; D uncertain. The germline gives CDR1 MNHEY, CDR2 SVGAGI. This CDR3 has 16 amino acids. Deletions cut 2 bases from V and 2 bases from J, with 12 bases between. CDR3 sequence: CASSYPDGVNTGELFF. The DNA of the CDR3 is TGTGCCAGCAGTTACCCAGACGGAGTTAACACCGGGGAGCTGTTTTTT.

The chain is built from TRBV6-5 and TRBJ2-5; weak D call: TRBD2 (5 bases). The CDR3 runs to 13 residues. Germline values: CDR1 MNHEY, CDR2 SVGAGI. V was trimmed by 2 bases and J by 5 bases, leaving 9 bases between them. This CDR3 is CASSYGRGETQYF. CDR3 nucleotides: TGTGCCAGCAGTTACGGACGAGGGGAGACCCAGTACTTC.

The chain carries TRBV5-1 and TRBJ2-1; 7 nucleotides line up with TRBD2. The germline V gene encodes CDR1 SGHRS and CDR2 YFSETQ. The CDR3 runs 14 residues. V lost 9 bases to trimming and J lost 7 bases; unmatched junction nucleotides: 13. The CDR3 DNA sequence: TGCGCCACCTCCCCTTCGGCGGGAGCTAATGAGCAGTTCTTC. It specifies CATSPSAGANEQFF.

This chain links TRBV6-5 with TRBJ2-2, with no clear D. This CDR3 region has 13 residues. CDR1 MNHEY and CDR2 SVGAGI come from the germline V gene. With 3 bases removed from V and 1 base from J, the gap between germline ends came to 3 bases. CDR3 nucleotide sequence: TGTGCCAGCAGTTATATGAACACCGGGGAGCTGTTTTTT. This codes for CASSYMNTGELFF.

The CDR3: CASLRESVADTQYF. CDR3 DNA sequence: TGTGCCAGCTTACGGGAATCCGTGGCAGATACGCAGTATTTT. The rearrangement uses TRBV7-9 and TRBJ2-3, with TRBD2 as a possible D gene (5 bases). The CDR3 runs to 14 residues. V was trimmed by 8 bases and J by 4 bases, leaving 16 bases between them. Germline-derived CDR1 and CDR2 are SEHNR and FQNEAQ (reference sequence).

J is TRBJ1-5 and V is TRBV2; 7 bases fit TRBD1. V lost 7 bases to trimming and J lost 7 bases; unmatched junction nucleotides: 7. CDR1 is SNHLY, CDR2 FYNNEI, per germline. This CDR3 is 13 amino acids long. This CDR3 reads CASMTGFGQPQHF. CDR3 nucleotides: TGTGCCAGCATGACAGGGTTTGGCCAGCCCCAGCATTTT.

The V call is TRBV2, the J call TRBJ2-7; TRBD2 agrees at 7 bases. After removal of 6 bases from V and 7 bases from J, the junction contained 9 bases not matched to a gene. This CDR3 region has 13 residues. CDR1 SNHLY and CDR2 FYNNEI come from the germline V gene. CDR3 DNA sequence: TGTGCCAGCAGAAGAACTAGCGTGGGTGAGCAGTACTTC. It yields the protein CASRRTSVGEQYF. Looking up the rest from reference TRBV2 and TRBJ2-7 gives the full variable domain: EPEVTQTPSHQVTQMGQEVILRCVPISNHLYFYWYRQILGQKVEFLVSFYNNEISEKSEIFDDQFSVERPDGSNFTLKIRSTKLEDSAMYFCASRRTSVGEQYFGPGTRLTVT.

The V gene is TRBV27, the J gene TRBJ2-3; D possibly corresponds to TRBD1 (5 bases). V was cut by 0 bases and J by 8 bases, with 9 bases left in between. There are 13 residues in the CDR3. The germline CDR1 and CDR2 sequences are MNHEY and SMNVEV (reference sequence). CDR3 amino acids: CASSLSRQGTQYF. For the CDR3, the DNA is TGTGCCAGCAGTTTATCGCGGCAGGGTACGCAGTATTTT.

This rearrangement joins TRBV6-5 to TRBJ2-7, with D perhaps TRBD2 (7 bases). CDR1 and CDR2 (germline): MNHEY, SVGAGI. The V end was cut by 5 bases, the J end by 6 bases, with 14 bases between. CDR3 length: 13 amino acids. This CDR3 is CASSRGGEGEQYF. Written as DNA, the CDR3 is TGTGCCAGCAGTAGGGGGGGGGAGGGCGAGCAGTACTTC.

The J gene is TRBJ2-1, the V gene TRBV15; 9 bases line up with TRBD2. Germline CDR1 LNHNV, CDR2 YYDKDF (reference sequence). This CDR3 has 15 amino acids. With 0 bases clipped from V and 8 bases from J, the junction kept 5 bases outside the gene matches. The CDR3 protein is CATSRDSSGVDEQFF. For the CDR3, the DNA is TGTGCCACCAGCAGAGATTCTAGCGGGGTCGATGAGCAGTTCTTC.

CDR3 loop: CAWSSGSGRQETQYF. The DNA of the CDR3 is TGTGCCTGGAGTTCGGGGAGCGGGAGGCAAGAGACCCAGTACTTC. V usage is TRBV30 and J usage is TRBJ2-5, with 9 bases identical to TRBD2. The CDR3 is made up of 15 amino acids. Germline-derived CDR1 and CDR2 are GTSNPN and SVGIG (reference sequence). Losses at the gene ends were 2 bases for V and 2 bases for J; bases not matched to a gene: 6.

The rearrangement uses TRBV4-1 and TRBJ2-7, with D unresolved. The germline V and J ends were trimmed by 0 bases and 2 bases, with 14 bases remaining between them. The CDR3 runs to 16 residues. Germline CDR1 reads MGHRA; CDR2 reads YSYEKL. CDR3 sequence (DNA): TGCGCCAGCAGCCAAGATTCCATAGTTTCCACCTACGAGCAGTACTTC. Translating gives CASSQDSIVSTYEQYF.

The rearrangement joins TRBV19 to TRBJ2-7, with D perhaps matching TRBD1 (6 bases). The CDR3 covers 13 residues. Deletions cut 1 base from V and 6 bases from J, with 10 bases between. Germline CDR1 is LNHDA and CDR2 is SQIVND (reference sequence). The CDR3 region is CASSIGNRVEQYF. The CDR3 bases are TGTGCCAGTAGTATAGGGAACAGGGTCGAGCAGTACTTC.

The J gene is TRBJ1-2, the V gene TRBV30; D gene unclear. The length of the CDR3 is 11 residues. V was trimmed by 2 bases and J by 8 bases, leaving 9 bases between them. Germline CDR1 and CDR2: GTSNPN and SVGIG (reference sequence). The CDR3 DNA reads as TGTGCCTGGAGTAGACCTAGGGGCTACACCTTC. Its translation: CAWSRPRGYTF.

The CDR3, as DNA: TGTGCCAGCAGCACCCTGGACAGGGGTCTGCACGAGCAGTACTTC. This codes for CASSTLDRGLHEQYF. This chain connects TRBV5-6 to TRBJ2-7; 9 bases match TRBD1. CDR1 and CDR2 (germline): SGHDT, YYEEEE. The J segment lost 5 bases and the V segment lost 4 bases, leaving 10 bases of the junction unmatched. This CDR3 spans 15 amino acids.